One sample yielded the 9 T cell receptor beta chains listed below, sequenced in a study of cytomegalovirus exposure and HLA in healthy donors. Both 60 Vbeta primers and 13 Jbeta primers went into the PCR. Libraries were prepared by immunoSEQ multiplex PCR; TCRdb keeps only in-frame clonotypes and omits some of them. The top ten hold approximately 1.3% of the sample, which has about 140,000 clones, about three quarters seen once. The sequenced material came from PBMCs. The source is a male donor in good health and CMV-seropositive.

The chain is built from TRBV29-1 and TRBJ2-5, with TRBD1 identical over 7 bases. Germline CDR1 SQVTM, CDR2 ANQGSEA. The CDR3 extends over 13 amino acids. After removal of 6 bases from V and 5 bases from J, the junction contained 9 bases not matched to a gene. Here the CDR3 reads CSVQQGQTETQYF. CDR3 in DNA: TGCAGCGTACAACAGGGGCAGACGGAGACCCAGTACTTC.

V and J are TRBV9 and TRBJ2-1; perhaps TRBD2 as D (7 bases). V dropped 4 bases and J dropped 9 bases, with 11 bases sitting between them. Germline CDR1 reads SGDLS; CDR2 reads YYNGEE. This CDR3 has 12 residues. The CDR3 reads CASSPGGTEQFF. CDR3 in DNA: TGTGCCAGCAGCCCGGGGGGCACTGAGCAGTTCTTC.

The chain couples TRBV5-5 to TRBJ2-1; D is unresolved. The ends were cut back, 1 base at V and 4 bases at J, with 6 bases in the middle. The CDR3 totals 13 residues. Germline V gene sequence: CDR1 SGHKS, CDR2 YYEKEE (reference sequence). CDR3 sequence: CASSLTVYNEQFF. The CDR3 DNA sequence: TGTGCCAGCAGCTTGACAGTTTACAATGAGCAGTTCTTC.

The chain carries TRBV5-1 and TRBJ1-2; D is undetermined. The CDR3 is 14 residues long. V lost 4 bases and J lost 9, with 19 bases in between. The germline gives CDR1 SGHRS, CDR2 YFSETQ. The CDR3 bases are TGCGCCAGCAGCCCGAGGAGGCAGGACCCGCGCTACACCTTC. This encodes CASSPRRQDPRYTF. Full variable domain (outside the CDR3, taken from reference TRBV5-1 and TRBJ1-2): KAGVTQTPRYLIKTRGQQVTLSCSPISGHRSVSWYQQTPGQGLQFLFEYFSETQRNKGNFPGRFSGRQFSNSRSEMNVSTLELGDSALYLCASSPRRQDPRYTFGSGTRLTVV.

In DNA, the CDR3 is TGTGCCAGTAGTATAAGAGACAGGGGGCGTAACAATGAGCAGTTCTTC. Its protein product is CASSIRDRGRNNEQFF. The V call is TRBV19, the J call TRBJ2-1; 10 bases match TRBD1. Unmatched junction bases numbered 6, after V lost 2 bases and J lost 5 bases. Germline V gene lookup returns CDR1 LNHDA and CDR2 SQIVND (reference sequence). The CDR3 is 16 residues long.

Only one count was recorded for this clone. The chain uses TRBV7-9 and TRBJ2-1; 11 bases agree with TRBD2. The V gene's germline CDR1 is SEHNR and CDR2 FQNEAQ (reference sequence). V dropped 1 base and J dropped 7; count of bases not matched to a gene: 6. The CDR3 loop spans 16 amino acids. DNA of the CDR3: TGTGCCAGCAGCTTAGTTAGCGGGAGGGACGGGAATGAGCAGTTCTTC. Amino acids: CASSLVSGRDGNEQFF.

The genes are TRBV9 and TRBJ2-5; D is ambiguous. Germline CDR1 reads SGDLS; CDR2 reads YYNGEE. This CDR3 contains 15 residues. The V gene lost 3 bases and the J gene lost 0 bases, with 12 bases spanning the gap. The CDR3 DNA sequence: TGTGCCAGCAGCGCAACAGCACTCAACCAAGAGACCCAGTACTTC. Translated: CASSATALNQETQYF.

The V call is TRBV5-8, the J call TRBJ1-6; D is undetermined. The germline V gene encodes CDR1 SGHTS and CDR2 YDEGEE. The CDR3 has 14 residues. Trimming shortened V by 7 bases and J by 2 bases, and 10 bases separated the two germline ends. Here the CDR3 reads CASHGPAYNSPLHF. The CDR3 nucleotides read TGTGCCAGCCATGGCCCAGCCTATAATTCACCCCTCCACTTT.

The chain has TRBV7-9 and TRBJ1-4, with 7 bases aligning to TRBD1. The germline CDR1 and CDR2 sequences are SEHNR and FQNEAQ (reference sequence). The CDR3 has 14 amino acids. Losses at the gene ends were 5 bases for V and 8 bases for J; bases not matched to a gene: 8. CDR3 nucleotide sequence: TGTGCCAGCAGCCCGACAGGGCTTGGGGAAAAACTGTTTTTT. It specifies CASSPTGLGEKLFF.